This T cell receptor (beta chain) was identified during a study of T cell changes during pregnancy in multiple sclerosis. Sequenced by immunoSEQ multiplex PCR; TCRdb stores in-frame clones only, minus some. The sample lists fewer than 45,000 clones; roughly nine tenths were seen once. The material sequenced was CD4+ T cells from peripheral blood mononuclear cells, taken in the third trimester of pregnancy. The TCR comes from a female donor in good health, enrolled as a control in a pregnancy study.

The CDR3 coding sequence is TGCGCCAGCAGCTTGGTGACGGGCGGGGAGCTGTTTTTT. It specifies CASSLVTGGELFF. The chain carries TRBV5-1 and TRBJ2-2, with unresolved D. The CDR3 has 13 residues. Trimming cost V 0 bases and J 7 bases, with 7 bases left between them. From germline, CDR1 is SGHRS and CDR2 YFSETQ.